What follows are 24 T cell receptor beta chains derived from one specimen sequenced in a study of blood T cell repertoires in COVID-19. TCRdb keeps only in-frame clones here, not all; method: immunoSEQ multiplex PCR. Of 350,000 to 450,000 clones detected, approximately 91% appear once; the ten largest clones hold about 1.4%. Source material: PBMCs or T cells enriched from blood (not recorded which). These receptors originate from a woman between 18 and 29 years old who had been exposed to COVID-19.

This clone was recorded once. The gene calls are TRBV10-3 and TRBJ1-4; D is unclear. Trimming took off 0 bases at V and 0 bases at J, with 11 bases between the two ends. CDR1 is ENHRY and CDR2 is SYGVKD in the germline V gene. This CDR3 spans 17 amino acids. For the CDR3, the DNA is TGTGCCATCAGTGAGTCTGTACAGCTCGCAACTAATGAAAAACTGTTTTTT. It encodes CAISESVQLATNEKLFF.

The gene calls are TRBV19 and TRBJ2-7; the match to TRBD1 covers 11 bases. Trimming cost V 5 bases and J 5 bases; bases outside gene matches: 11. CDR3 size: 16 residues. Germline V gene sequence: CDR1 LNHDA, CDR2 SQIVND (reference sequence). DNA for the CDR3: TGTGCCAGTAGTCCCCGGAGGGACAGGGGGGGGAACGAGCAGTACTTC. This sequence encodes CASSPRRDRGGNEQYF.

The chain uses TRBV5-5 and TRBJ2-7, with 10 bases aligning to TRBD2. V gave up 6 bases and J gave up 6 bases; unmatched junction bases: 6. Per germline, CDR1 SGHKS and CDR2 YYEKEE (reference sequence). The CDR3 is made up of 13 amino acids. In nucleotides, the CDR3 is TGTGCCAGCATCCCCCGGACTAGCGGCGAGCAGTACTTC. This gives the protein CASIPRTSGEQYF.

The V gene is TRBV13, the J gene TRBJ2-5; perhaps TRBD1 as D (6 bases). The CDR3 extends over 13 amino acids. Trimming took off 6 bases at V and 5 bases at J, with 13 bases between the two ends. Germline lookup yields CDR1 PRHDT and CDR2 FYEKMQ (reference sequence). The CDR3 region is CASRRWGHETQYF. The DNA of the CDR3 is TGTGCCAGCAGAAGATGGGGACACGAGACCCAGTACTTC.

This chain uses TRBV6-2 or TRBV6-3 with TRBJ2-3, with 11 bases fitting TRBD2. Trimming removed 6 bases from V and 6 bases from J; junction bases left unmatched: 11. Germline CDR1 reads MNHEY; CDR2 reads SVGEGT. The CDR3 consists of 16 residues. CDR3 coding DNA: TGTGCCAGCAGACCTTTCCTAGCGGGGGGATCGGATACGCAGTATTTT. Its protein product is CASRPFLAGGSDTQYF.

The V gene is TRBV12-3 or TRBV12-4, the J gene TRBJ2-3; TRBD1 is a possible D gene (6 bases). Trimming left V 1 base short and J 5 bases short, with 7 bases between. The CDR3 length is 13 residues. CDR3 DNA sequence: TGTGCCAGCAGTTTAGTAGGGGGAGATACGCAGTATTTT. The encoded protein is CASSLVGGDTQYF.

This clone was observed many times. The chain couples TRBV6-4 to TRBJ2-3; 15 positions agree with TRBD2. J was trimmed by 6 bases and V by 8 bases; bases with no gene match: 0. There are 13 residues in the CDR3. The V gene's germline CDR1 is MRHNA and CDR2 SNTAGT. The CDR3 nucleotides read TGTGCCAGCGGGACTAGCGGGAGGGATACGCAGTATTTT. As protein: CASGTSGRDTQYF.

In its sample, this clone was seen a few times. The genes are TRBV15 and TRBJ2-6; D possibly corresponds to TRBD2 (6 bases). Trimming took 3 bases from V and 4 from J, leaving 13 bases between them. Germline V gene data show CDR1 as LNHNV and CDR2 as YYDKDF (reference sequence). The CDR3 loop spans 16 amino acids. The CDR3 is CATSSAGGSGANVLTF. DNA of the CDR3: TGTGCCACCAGCAGCGCCGGGGGTTCCGGGGCCAACGTCCTGACTTTC.

Note on this clone: The same CDR3 also results from other DNA sequences found in this sample. The chain is built from TRBV28 and TRBJ2-6; TRBD1 agrees at 7 bases. V was clipped by 4 bases and J by 2 bases; unmatched bases: 2. Looked up from germline, CDR1 is MDHEN and CDR2 is SYDVKM. CDR3 length: 15 residues. As DNA, the CDR3 is TGTGCCAGCAGTTCTCAGGGGGCTGGGGCCAACGTCCTGACTTTC. Translation gives CASSSQGAGANVLTF. The full variable domain, rest sourced from reference TRBV28 and TRBJ2-6, is DVKVTQSSRYLVKRTGEKVFLECVQDMDHENMFWYRQDPGLGLRLIYFSYDVKMKEKGDIPEGYSVSREKKERFSLILESASTNQTSMYLCASSSQGAGANVLTFGAGSRLTVL.

The chain is built from TRBV11-3 and TRBJ2-1; 7 positions match TRBD1. This CDR3 region has 16 residues. The V and J ends lost 1 base and 7 bases, in that order; junction bases with no gene match: 10. Germline assignment: CDR1 SGHNT and CDR2 YENEEA. The CDR3 reads CASSLARRGMENEQFF. The CDR3 DNA reads as TGTGCCAGCAGCTTAGCCCGCAGGGGGATGGAGAATGAGCAGTTCTTC.

The chain employs TRBV4-2 and TRBJ2-1, with 9 bases lining up with TRBD2. This CDR3 has 16 residues. The germline CDR1 and CDR2 sequences are LGHNA and YNFKEQ. Trimming removed 0 bases from V and 5 bases from J; junction bases left unmatched: 5. Here the CDR3 DNA reads TGTGCCAGCAGCCAAGATGTAGCGGGGGAAAACAATGAGCAGTTCTTC. Translated, it gives CASSQDVAGENNEQFF.

Only a few counts were recorded for this clone. The gene calls are TRBV19 and TRBJ2-7, with TRBD1 matching over 9 bases. After removal of 2 bases from V and 0 bases from J, the junction contained 5 bases not matched to a gene. Germline assignment: CDR1 LNHDA and CDR2 SQIVND (reference sequence). The CDR3 has 16 amino acids. The CDR3 DNA reads TGTGCCAGTAGTATAACCACGACAGGGGGCTCCTACGAGCAGTACTTC. Protein: CASSITTTGGSYEQYF.

The chain joins TRBV7-2 to TRBJ2-2, with D uncertain. V was pared by 3 bases and J by 5 bases, with 4 bases between. CDR1 and CDR2 (germline): SGHTA, FQGNSA. The CDR3 has 12 residues. The CDR3 sequence is CASSLRTGELFF. The CDR3 nucleotides are TGTGCCAGCAGCTTGAGAACCGGGGAGCTGTTTTTT.

The table lists this clone with a few counts. The rearrangement links TRBV11-2 to TRBJ1-6; D possibly corresponds to TRBD1 (6 bases). Germline V gene data show CDR1 as SGHAT and CDR2 as FQNNGV. The length of the CDR3 is 16 residues. Trimming removed 7 bases at V and 6 bases at J, with 19 bases between. The CDR3 loop is CASNPRGGSSNSPLHF. Here the CDR3 DNA reads TGTGCCAGCAACCCAAGGGGGGGGTCATCTAATTCACCCCTCCACTTT.

The chain combines TRBV6-5 with TRBJ2-7; D is possibly TRBD2 (6 bases). V was cut by 6 bases and J by 2 bases, with 11 bases left in between. Germline V CDR1 and CDR2: MNHEY, SVGAGI. This CDR3 region has 13 residues. This CDR3 is CASRTGDAYEQYF. The DNA for the CDR3 is TGTGCCAGCAGAACGGGGGACGCCTACGAGCAGTACTTC.

The chain employs TRBV6-6 and TRBJ1-3, with TRBD1 matching 7 bases. The CDR3 spans 19 residues. The germline V gene encodes CDR1 MNHNY and CDR2 SVGAGI (reference sequence). After removal of 5 bases from V and 0 bases from J, the junction contained 16 bases not matched to a gene. The CDR3 DNA follows: TGTGCCAGCAGTCCCGGGACAGCGTTCTTCTTCAGCTCTGGAAACACCATATATTTT. Translating gives CASSPGTAFFFSSGNTIYF.

This chain links TRBV5-6 with TRBJ1-4; D remains unclear. CDR3 length: 13 residues. Germline values: CDR1 SGHDT, CDR2 YYEEEE. V was trimmed by 8 bases and J by 3 bases, leaving 11 bases between them. The CDR3 sequence is CASTRRPNEKLFF. Written as DNA, the CDR3 is TGTGCCAGTACAAGGAGACCTAATGAAAAACTGTTTTTT.

The chain is built from TRBV10-2 and TRBJ1-5; D gene uncertain. The germline CDR1 and CDR2 sequences are WSHSY and SAAADI. Trimming removed 3 bases from V and 4 bases from J, with 13 bases in between. The CDR3 totals 15 residues. The CDR3 bases are TGCGCCAGCAGTGAACCGGGAGACGGTAATCAGCCCCAGCATTTT. Translating it yields CASSEPGDGNQPQHF.

This clone showed up just once. In DNA form, the CDR3 reads TGTGCCAGCAGCCGGACAAGGGGCACCGGGGAGCTGTTTTTT. Its protein product is CASSRTRGTGELFF. The rearrangement links TRBV7-2 to TRBJ2-2; TRBD1 is a possible D gene (5 bases). V was cut by 5 bases and J by 4 bases, with 11 bases left in between. The germline V gene encodes CDR1 SGHTA and CDR2 FQGNSA. The CDR3 has 14 amino acids.

The chain carries TRBV19 and TRBJ2-7; TRBD1 matches 8 bases. The germline V gene has CDR1 LNHDA and CDR2 SQIVND (reference sequence). V trimming: 3 bases; J trimming: 2 bases; junction bases outside the gene matches: 9. The CDR3 runs 16 residues. The CDR3 sequence: CASSIRQGSLPYEQYF. The DNA for the CDR3 is TGTGCCAGTAGTATTCGACAGGGGTCCTTACCCTACGAGCAGTACTTC.

The rearrangement uses TRBV7-9 and TRBJ1-1; possibly TRBD1 for D (5 bases). V lost 1 base to trimming and J lost 8 bases, with 29 bases between them. CDR3 size: 19 residues. Germline CDR1 reads SEHNR; CDR2 reads FQNEAQ (reference sequence). This CDR3 reads CASSLVVDLLGGRKAEAFF. Written as DNA, the CDR3 is TGTGCCAGCAGCTTAGTGGTTGATCTCCTGGGGGGGAGGAAGGCCGAAGCTTTCTTT.

The chain links TRBV27 to TRBJ1-5; 9 bases align to TRBD1. The CDR3 is 16 amino acids. Germline CDR1 is MNHEY and CDR2 is SMNVEV (reference sequence). The ends lost 10 bases at V and 5 bases at J; junction bases unmatched: 15. The CDR3 bases are TGTGCCAACCCGGGACAGGGTCCCCCCGTCCATCAGCCCCAGCATTTT. It specifies CANPGQGPPVHQPQHF.

Here the CDR3 reads CASSPRIQGYTEAFF. CDR3 in DNA: TGTGCCAGCTCACCAAGGATACAGGGGTACACTGAAGCTTTCTTT. The V and J genes are TRBV18 and TRBJ1-1, with 7 bases lining up with TRBD1. Unmatched junction bases numbered 6, after V lost 2 bases and J lost 3 bases. In germline, CDR1 is KGHSH, CDR2 LQKENI. The CDR3 contains 15 residues. The full variable domain, its missing parts supplied by reference TRBV18 and TRBJ1-1, is NAGVMQNPRHLVRRRGQEARLRCSPMKGHSHVYWYRQLPEEGLKFMVYLQKENIIDESGMPKERFSAEFPKEGPSILRIQQVVRGDSAAYFCASSPRIQGYTEAFFGQGTRLTVV.

The chain links TRBV12-3 or TRBV12-4 to TRBJ1-2; 7 positions agree with TRBD1. V gave up 5 bases and J gave up 4 bases; unmatched junction bases: 1. This CDR3 has 12 amino acids. This chain's CDR3 is CASSRTGYGYTF. CDR3 in DNA: TGTGCCAGCAGTCGGACAGGCTATGGCTACACCTTC.